Listed here are 7 T cell receptor beta chains from one sample, sequenced in a study of T cells after yellow fever vaccination. TCRdb processed the 5' RACE reads anew with MiXCR; each CDR3 protein has one entry. The data contain around 600,000 distinct CDR3 sequences, about 12% of them singletons. Sequencing used PBMCs, obtained on the day of the yellow fever booster vaccination. These receptors all come from a man between 25 and 39 years old who received the YFV17D yellow fever vaccine.

This clonotype was seen a few times. The chain recombines TRBV7-6 with TRBJ2-5, with unresolved D. V was pared by 1 base and J by 4 bases, with 10 bases between. From germline, CDR1 is SGHVS and CDR2 FNYEAQ. The CDR3 extends over 14 amino acids. The CDR3 spells CASSLETLPETQYF. The CDR3 DNA reads TGTGCCAGCAGCTTAGAAACTCTACCAGAGACCCAGTACTTC.

This clonotype was seen more than once but under ten times. The chain links TRBV7-9 to TRBJ2-7; 11 bases line up with TRBD2. Germline CDR1 and CDR2: SEHNR and FQNEAQ (reference sequence). The CDR3 runs to 15 residues. V lost 6 bases and J lost 7; bases outside the gene matches: 11. CDR3 in amino acids: CASSHSGRASGEQYF. In nucleotides, the CDR3 is TGTGCCAGCAGTCATAGCGGGAGGGCATCGGGAGAGCAGTACTTC.

The chain is built from TRBV7-3 and TRBJ2-2; tentatively, D is TRBD1 (6 bases). The CDR3 runs to 14 residues. CDR1 and CDR2 from the germline V gene are SGHTA and FQGTGA. V lost 6 bases, J lost 4 bases, and 12 bases lay in between. In nucleotides, the CDR3 is TGTGCCAGCAGGGCAACAGGGAGCACCGGGGAGCTGTTTTTT. Encoded protein: CASRATGSTGELFF.

This clonotype was recorded only once. J is TRBJ2-5 and V is TRBV2; D is unresolved. This CDR3 is built from 16 residues. The V gene's germline CDR1 is SNHLY and CDR2 FYNNEI. With 2 bases removed from V and 0 bases from J, the gap between germline ends came to 13 bases. The CDR3 protein is CASSELASSNQETQYF. The CDR3 DNA reads TGTGCCAGCAGTGAACTCGCCAGCTCCAACCAAGAGACCCAGTACTTC.

This clonotype has only a few counts. V is TRBV5-1 and J is TRBJ2-5, with D perhaps TRBD1 (6 bases). The CDR3 covers 14 residues. The V and J ends lost 3 bases and 5 bases respectively, with 14 bases between them. Germline V gene sequence: CDR1 SGHRS, CDR2 YFSETQ. The DNA of the CDR3 is TGCGCCAGCAGCTCACAGGGCCGAGTGGAGACCCAGTACTTC. Translating gives CASSSQGRVETQYF.

In this sample, this clonotype turned up a few times. The chain joins TRBV4-2 to TRBJ1-2; possible D gene TRBD1, 5 bases. From germline, CDR1 is LGHNA and CDR2 YNFKEQ. The CDR3 length is 17 residues. Trimming stripped 4 bases from V and 3 bases from J, with 21 bases between. Here the CDR3 reads CASSPKGGLEGDYGYTF. The CDR3 DNA reads TGTGCCAGCAGCCCCAAAGGTGGGTTAGAAGGGGACTATGGCTACACCTTC.

The table lists this clonotype with a few counts. The chain joins TRBV7-9 to TRBJ1-5; D is undetermined. This CDR3 is built from 12 residues. Trimming pared 1 base from V and 9 bases from J, leaving 7 bases between. From germline, CDR1 is SEHNR and CDR2 FQNEAQ (reference sequence). The CDR3 spells CASSLGARPQHF. In DNA, the CDR3 is TGTGCCAGCAGCTTAGGGGCCCGGCCCCAGCATTTT. The full variable domain, completed using reference TRBV7-9 and TRBJ1-5, is DTGVSQNPRHKITKRGQNVTFRCDPISEHNRLYWYRQTLGQGPEFLTYFQNEAQLEKSRLLSDRFSAERPKGSFSTLEIQRTEQGDSAMYLCASSLGARPQHFGDGTRLSIL.